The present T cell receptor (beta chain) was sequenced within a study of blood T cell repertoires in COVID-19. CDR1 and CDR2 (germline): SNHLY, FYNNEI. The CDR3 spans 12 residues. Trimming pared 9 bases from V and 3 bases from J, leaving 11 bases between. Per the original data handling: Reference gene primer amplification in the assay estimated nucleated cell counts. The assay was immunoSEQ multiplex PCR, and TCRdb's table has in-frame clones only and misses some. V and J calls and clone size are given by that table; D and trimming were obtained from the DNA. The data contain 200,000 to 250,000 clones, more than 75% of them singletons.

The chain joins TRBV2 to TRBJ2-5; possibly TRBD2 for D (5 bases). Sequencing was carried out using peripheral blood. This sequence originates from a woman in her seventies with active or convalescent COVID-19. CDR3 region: CASDREEETQYF. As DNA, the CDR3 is TGTGCCAGTGACCGGGAAGAAGAGACCCAGTACTTC.